These 27 T cell receptor beta chains share one sample of origin, sequenced in a study of blood T cell repertoires in COVID-19. Generated by immunoSEQ multiplex PCR, the TCRdb table keeps only in-frame clones and is missing some. Here the sample spans 150,000 to 200,000 clones, around 84% being singletons. Specimen: peripheral blood. The receptor source for this set is a woman between 65 and 79 years old with COVID-19, enrolled during active disease.

The rearrangement links TRBV28 to TRBJ1-1; weak D call: TRBD1 (6 bases). Trimming cost V 6 bases and J 0 bases, with 14 bases left between them. The CDR3 has 15 amino acids. Per the germline V gene, CDR1 is MDHEN and CDR2 is SYDVKM. The CDR3 here is CASRLQGRVNTEAFF. CDR3 DNA sequence: TGTGCCAGCAGACTCCAGGGGAGGGTGAACACTGAAGCTTTCTTT.

The chain employs TRBV28 and TRBJ1-4; D call uncertain. V lost 3 bases and J lost 8, with 13 bases in between. This CDR3 region has 14 residues. Germline V gives CDR1 MDHEN, CDR2 SYDVKM. CDR3 DNA: TGTGCCAGCAGTTTTCCGGGGTTAAAGGAAAAACTGTTTTTT. It codes for CASSFPGLKEKLFF.

The V gene is TRBV27, the J gene TRBJ2-3; 7 bases map to TRBD2. In germline, CDR1 is MNHEY, CDR2 SMNVEV (reference sequence). After removal of 4 bases from V and 1 base from J, the junction contained 5 bases not matched to a gene. The CDR3 extends over 15 amino acids. DNA for the CDR3: TGTGCCAGCAGTTCTGCGGGGGATCGCACAGATACGCAGTATTTT. Its protein product is CASSSAGDRTDTQYF.

The chain joins TRBV12-3 or TRBV12-4 to TRBJ1-1; D not resolved. V dropped 7 bases and J dropped 0 bases, with 9 bases sitting between them. This CDR3 region has 13 residues. DNA for the CDR3: TGTGCCAGCATCCTTAAAATGAACACTGAAGCTTTCTTT. It is translated as CASILKMNTEAFF.

The genes are TRBV11-2 and TRBJ1-2, with D unclear. CDR1 is SGHAT, CDR2 FQNNGV, per germline. CDR3 length: 14 amino acids. V lost 0 bases and J lost 2, with 7 bases in between. As DNA, the CDR3 is TGTGCCAGCAGCTTAGATGCCGCGAACTATGGCTACACCTTC. As protein: CASSLDAANYGYTF.

This clone has more than one count but fewer than ten. The genes are TRBV3-1 (or the pseudogene TRBV3-2) and TRBJ1-3, with D perhaps TRBD1 (5 bases). The CDR3 is 16 amino acids. The germline CDR1 and CDR2 sequences are LGHDT and YNNKEL (reference sequence). V was clipped by 5 bases and J by 0 bases, with 14 bases between them. This CDR3 reads CASSSRQLDSGNTIYF. In DNA, the CDR3 is TGTGCCAGCAGCTCACGACAGTTGGACTCTGGAAACACCATATATTTT.

The chain recombines TRBV5-4 with TRBJ2-1, with TRBD2 matching 8 bases. The CDR3 extends over 16 amino acids. V lost 4 bases, J lost 3 bases, and 9 bases stayed unmatched. In germline, CDR1 is SGHNT, CDR2 YYREEE (reference sequence). CDR3 sequence (DNA): TGTGCCAGCAGCCCATCGACTAGCGCTTTCTACAATGAGCAGTTCTTC. It codes for CASSPSTSAFYNEQFF.

DNA of the CDR3: TGTGCCAGCAGTTTAGCCAGGGGGAACACCGGGGAGCTGTTTTTT. It specifies CASSLARGNTGELFF. This rearrangement joins TRBV28 to TRBJ2-2; D possibly corresponds to TRBD1 (6 bases). Germline V CDR1 and CDR2: MDHEN, SYDVKM. There are 15 residues in the CDR3. Trimming left V 2 bases short and J 1 base short, with 8 bases between.

This clone was recorded only once. This chain joins TRBV2 and TRBJ1-5; no clear D. The CDR3 has 15 residues. The V gene lost 8 bases and the J gene lost 1 base, with 15 bases spanning the gap. CDR1 SNHLY and CDR2 FYNNEI come from the germline V gene. The CDR3 bases are TGTGCCAGCTCTGGGTGGGGAGGGAGCAATCAGCCCCAGCATTTT. Its protein is CASSGWGGSNQPQHF.

The rearrangement uses TRBV4-2 and TRBJ2-1; 12 bases fit TRBD2. J lost 9 bases, V lost 0 bases, and 9 bases had no gene match. The germline CDR1 and CDR2 sequences are LGHNA and YNFKEQ. The CDR3 loop spans 17 amino acids. The CDR3 region is CASSQDVASGRVSEQFF. The CDR3 nucleotides are TGTGCCAGCAGCCAAGATGTGGCTAGCGGGAGGGTGTCTGAGCAGTTCTTC.

The chain couples TRBV27 to TRBJ2-2; D unresolved. Germline CDR1 MNHEY, CDR2 SMNVEV (reference sequence). The V gene lost 6 bases and the J gene lost 2 bases, with 7 bases spanning the gap. This CDR3 is built from 13 residues. For the CDR3, the DNA is TGTGCCAGCAGCCTCAGAAACACCGGGGAGCTGTTTTTT. Translation gives CASSLRNTGELFF.

V is TRBV6-2 or TRBV6-3 and J is TRBJ1-5; D gene ambiguous. Trimming pared 2 bases from V and 5 bases from J, leaving 10 bases between. The CDR3 contains 14 residues. Per the germline V gene, CDR1 is MNHEY and CDR2 is SVGEGT. The CDR3 DNA follows: TGTGCCAGCAGTTACCGAGGGCCGGATCAGCCCCAGCATTTT. Translation: CASSYRGPDQPQHF.

The chain is built from TRBV19 and TRBJ1-3; D is uncertain. The CDR3 consists of 14 residues. The germline V gene has CDR1 LNHDA and CDR2 SQIVND (reference sequence). V lost 5 bases and J lost 2, with 10 bases in between. For the CDR3, the DNA is TGTGCCAGTAGTGGCAGTCAGACTGGAAACACCATATATTTT. Its protein is CASSGSQTGNTIYF. The full variable domain, in which reference TRBV19 and TRBJ1-3 provide the parts outside the CDR3, is DGGITQSPKYLFRKEGQNVTLSCEQNLNHDAMYWYRQDPGQGLRLIYYSQIVNDFQKGDIAEGYSVSREKKESFPLTVTSAQKNPTAFYLCASSGSQTGNTIYFGEGSWLTVV.

This clone has only a few counts. The rearrangement uses TRBV2 and TRBJ1-3; weak D call: TRBD1 (6 bases). Per the germline V gene, CDR1 is SNHLY and CDR2 is FYNNEI. The CDR3 has 15 residues. Trimming stripped 3 bases from V and 9 bases from J, with 18 bases between. The CDR3 is CASSENRAGVATIYF. For the CDR3, the DNA is TGTGCCAGCAGTGAGAACAGGGCGGGTGTAGCCACCATATATTTT.

The chain has TRBV6-2 or TRBV6-3 and TRBJ1-2, with D perhaps TRBD1 (5 bases). Germline CDR1 MNHEY, CDR2 SVGEGT. V shed 6 bases and J shed 8 bases, with 10 bases lying between them. The CDR3 sequence is 11 residues long. As DNA, the CDR3 is TGTGCCAGCAGCAGGGAGGGGGGCTACACCTTC. Translation gives CASSREGGYTF.

The V call is TRBV6-5, the J call TRBJ2-7; 7 bases fit TRBD1. CDR3 size: 12 residues. After removal of 11 bases from V and 2 bases from J, the junction contained 6 bases not matched to a gene. The V gene's germline CDR1 is MNHEY and CDR2 SVGAGI. For the CDR3, the DNA is TGTGCCGTACAGACAGGGACCTACGAGCAGTACGTC. It is translated as CAVQTGTYEQYV.

The chain carries TRBV6-1 and TRBJ2-1; 8 positions agree with TRBD1. J gave up 4 bases and V 3 bases, and 8 bases lay outside the gene matches. Germline V CDR1 and CDR2: MNHNS, SASEGT. This CDR3 comprises 16 residues. The CDR3 DNA reads TGTGCCAGCAGTGACGAGGACAGGGCACCATACAATGAGCAGTTCTTC. Its protein product is CASSDEDRAPYNEQFF.

The rearrangement joins TRBV18 to TRBJ2-5; TRBD1 matches 7 bases. Germline-derived CDR1 and CDR2 are KGHSH and LQKENI. Trimming at V came to 2 bases and at J to 5 bases, leaving 2 bases not matched to a gene. The CDR3 has 13 amino acids. The CDR3 reads CASSPGQAETQYF. The DNA for the CDR3 is TGTGCCAGCTCACCAGGACAGGCGGAGACCCAGTACTTC.

The sample holds one count of this clone. CDR3 coding DNA: TGTGCCTGGAGTGTTAACGGGGATCAGCCCCAGCATTTT. It yields the protein CAWSVNGDQPQHF. The chain couples TRBV30 to TRBJ1-5; D remains ambiguous. CDR3 length equals 13 residues. Germline values: CDR1 GTSNPN, CDR2 SVGIG (reference sequence). V dropped 0 bases and J dropped 5 bases, with 8 bases sitting between them.

The chain carries TRBV19 and TRBJ1-2; 7 bases map to TRBD1. This CDR3 spans 12 amino acids. The germline gives CDR1 LNHDA, CDR2 SQIVND (reference sequence). V trimming: 8 bases; J trimming: 7 bases; junction bases outside the gene matches: 7. In DNA form, the CDR3 reads TGTGCCAGTTGGGACAGTCCGGGTGGCTACACCTTC. It codes for CASWDSPGGYTF.

The rearrangement joins TRBV25-1 to TRBJ1-2; D ambiguous. Germline CDR1 MGHDK, CDR2 SYGVNS. This CDR3 contains 12 residues. The germline V and J ends were trimmed by 3 bases and 8 bases, with 10 bases remaining between them. The CDR3 region is CASSDWRLGYTF. The CDR3 coding sequence is TGTGCCAGCAGTGATTGGCGGTTGGGCTACACCTTC.

The rearrangement links TRBV5-8 to TRBJ1-1, with no clear D. Per the germline V gene, CDR1 is SGHTS and CDR2 is YDEGEE. V was clipped by 4 bases and J by 1 base, with 8 bases between them. The CDR3 has 13 residues. The CDR3 nucleotides read TGTGCCAGCAGCATTGGAGGGAACACTGAAGCTTTCTTT. Translation gives CASSIGGNTEAFF.

V and J are TRBV19 and TRBJ1-1; D unclear. Germline V gene data show CDR1 as LNHDA and CDR2 as SQIVND (reference sequence). The CDR3 is 15 residues long. The V end lost 3 bases, the J end lost 3 bases, and 14 bases lay between the germline ends. DNA for the CDR3: TGTGCCAGTAGTATCGCCCAGAAGTGGCACACTGAAGCTTTCTTT. Its translation is CASSIAQKWHTEAFF.

This chain connects TRBV29-1 to TRBJ1-5, with D hard to call. Germline CDR1 reads SQVTM; CDR2 reads ANQGSEA. The CDR3 consists of 11 residues. Trimming cost V 8 bases and J 7 bases, with 12 bases left between them. The CDR3 loop is CSIPLNQPQHF. The CDR3 DNA follows: TGCAGCATTCCACTTAACCAGCCCCAGCATTTT.

The rearrangement joins TRBV6-1 to TRBJ1-6; 10 bases are shared with TRBD1. Germline V lookup: CDR1 MNHNS, CDR2 SASEGT. Unmatched junction bases numbered 6, after V lost 1 base and J lost 12 bases. This CDR3 is built from 15 residues. This chain's CDR3 is CASSEGQGAILPLHF. The CDR3 DNA is TGTGCCAGCAGTGAAGGACAGGGGGCAATTTTACCCCTCCACTTT.

The J gene is TRBJ1-6, the V gene TRBV4-2; the match to TRBD1 covers 8 bases. The CDR3 contains 15 residues. The germline gives CDR1 LGHNA, CDR2 YNFKEQ. J lost 11 bases, V lost 1 base, and 7 bases had no gene match. The CDR3 here is CASSQVQGGGAPLHF. The CDR3 coding sequence is TGTGCCAGCAGCCAAGTACAGGGGGGGGGAGCACCCCTCCACTTT.

The gene calls are TRBV19 and TRBJ1-2; weak D call: TRBD1 (6 bases). The germline V gene has CDR1 LNHDA and CDR2 SQIVND (reference sequence). Trimming removed 3 bases from V and 3 bases from J, with 11 bases in between. This CDR3 contains 14 residues. This CDR3 reads CASSIWGLDYGYTF. In nucleotides, the CDR3 is TGTGCCAGTAGTATTTGGGGGCTCGACTATGGCTACACCTTC.